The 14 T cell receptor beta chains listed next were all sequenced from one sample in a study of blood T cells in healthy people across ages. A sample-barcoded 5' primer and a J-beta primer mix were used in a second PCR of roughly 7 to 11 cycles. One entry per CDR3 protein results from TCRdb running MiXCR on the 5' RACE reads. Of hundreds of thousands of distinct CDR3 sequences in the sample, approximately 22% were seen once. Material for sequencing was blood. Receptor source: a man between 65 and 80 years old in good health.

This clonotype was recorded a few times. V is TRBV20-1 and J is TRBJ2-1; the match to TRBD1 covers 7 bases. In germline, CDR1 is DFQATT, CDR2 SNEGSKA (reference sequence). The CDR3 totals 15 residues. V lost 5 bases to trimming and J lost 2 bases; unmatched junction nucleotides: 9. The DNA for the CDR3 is TGCAGTGCTGACCTACTAGGGGGCGCCTACAATGAGCAGTTCTTC. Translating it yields CSADLLGGAYNEQFF.

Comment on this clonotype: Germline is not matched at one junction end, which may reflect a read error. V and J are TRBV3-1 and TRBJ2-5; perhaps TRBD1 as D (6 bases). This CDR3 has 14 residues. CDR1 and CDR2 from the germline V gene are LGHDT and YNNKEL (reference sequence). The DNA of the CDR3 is TGTGCCAGCAGCCAAGATGGTTACAGGGTTGAGCATTTCTTC. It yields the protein CASSQDGYRVEHFF.

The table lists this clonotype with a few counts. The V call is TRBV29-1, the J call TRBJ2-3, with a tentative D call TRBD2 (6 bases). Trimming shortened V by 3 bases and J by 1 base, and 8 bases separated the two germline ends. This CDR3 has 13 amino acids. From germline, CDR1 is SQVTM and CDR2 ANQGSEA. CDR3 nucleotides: TGCAGCGTTGAGGGGACTCGCACAGATACGCAGTATTTT. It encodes CSVEGTRTDTQYF.

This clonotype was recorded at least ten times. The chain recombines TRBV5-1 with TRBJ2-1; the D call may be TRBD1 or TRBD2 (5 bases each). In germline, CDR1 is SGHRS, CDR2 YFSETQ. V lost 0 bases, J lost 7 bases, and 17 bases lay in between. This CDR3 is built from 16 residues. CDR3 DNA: TGCGCCAGCAGCTTGGTTATTTCAGGGAGTAAGAATGAGCAGTTCTTC. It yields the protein CASSLVISGSKNEQFF.

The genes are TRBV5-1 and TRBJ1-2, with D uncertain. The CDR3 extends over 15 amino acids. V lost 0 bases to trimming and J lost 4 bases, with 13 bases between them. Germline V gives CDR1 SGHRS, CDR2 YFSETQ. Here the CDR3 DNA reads TGCGCCAGCAGCTTGGTTCGGGCGCAGAGCTATGGCTACACCTTC. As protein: CASSLVRAQSYGYTF.

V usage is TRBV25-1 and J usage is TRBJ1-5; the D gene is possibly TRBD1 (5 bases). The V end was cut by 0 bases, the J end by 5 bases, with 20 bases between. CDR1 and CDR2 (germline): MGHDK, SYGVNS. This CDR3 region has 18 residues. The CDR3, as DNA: TGTGCCAGCAGTGAATATTCCCTCCCCAGCAGGGTCTATCAGCCCCAGCATTTT. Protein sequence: CASSEYSLPSRVYQPQHF.

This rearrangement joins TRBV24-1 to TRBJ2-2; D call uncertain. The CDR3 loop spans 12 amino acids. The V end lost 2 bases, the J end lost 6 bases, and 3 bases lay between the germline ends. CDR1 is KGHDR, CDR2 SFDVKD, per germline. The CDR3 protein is CATSDWAGELFF. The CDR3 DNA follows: TGTGCCACCAGTGATTGGGCCGGGGAGCTGTTTTTT.

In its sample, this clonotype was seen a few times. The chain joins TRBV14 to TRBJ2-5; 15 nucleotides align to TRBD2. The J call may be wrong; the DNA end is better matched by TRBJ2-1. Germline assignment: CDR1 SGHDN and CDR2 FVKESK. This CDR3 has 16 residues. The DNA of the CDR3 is TGTGCCAGCAGCCAAGGTGGACTAGCGGGAGGGTCGGAGCAGTTCTTC. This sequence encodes CASSQGGLAGGSEQFF.

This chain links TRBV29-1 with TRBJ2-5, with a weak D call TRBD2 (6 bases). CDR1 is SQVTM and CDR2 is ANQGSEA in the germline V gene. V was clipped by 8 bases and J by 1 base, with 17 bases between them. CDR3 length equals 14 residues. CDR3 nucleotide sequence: TGCAGCTTCGGGACTCCTAACACCCAAGAGACCCAGTACTTC. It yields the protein CSFGTPNTQETQYF.

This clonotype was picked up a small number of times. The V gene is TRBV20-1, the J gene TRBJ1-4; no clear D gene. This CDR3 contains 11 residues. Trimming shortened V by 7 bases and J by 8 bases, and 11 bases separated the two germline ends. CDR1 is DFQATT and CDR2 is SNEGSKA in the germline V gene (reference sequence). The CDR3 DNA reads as TGCAGTGTCCGGACCTGGGAAAAACTGTTTTTT. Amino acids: CSVRTWEKLFF.

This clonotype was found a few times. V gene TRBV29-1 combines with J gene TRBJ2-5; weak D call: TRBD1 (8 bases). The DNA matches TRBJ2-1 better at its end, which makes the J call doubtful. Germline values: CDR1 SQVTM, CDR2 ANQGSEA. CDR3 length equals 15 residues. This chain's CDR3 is CSVEPQGGLYNEQFF. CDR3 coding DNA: TGCAGCGTTGAGCCACAGGGGGGGCTTTACAATGAGCAGTTCTTC.

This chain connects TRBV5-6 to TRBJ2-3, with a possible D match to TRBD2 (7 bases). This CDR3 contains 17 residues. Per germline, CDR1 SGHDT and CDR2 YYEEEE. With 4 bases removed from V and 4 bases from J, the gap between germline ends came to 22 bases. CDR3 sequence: CASSTPVDGGHPDTQYF. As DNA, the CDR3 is TGTGCCAGCAGCACCCCCGTGGACGGGGGGCATCCAGATACGCAGTATTTT.

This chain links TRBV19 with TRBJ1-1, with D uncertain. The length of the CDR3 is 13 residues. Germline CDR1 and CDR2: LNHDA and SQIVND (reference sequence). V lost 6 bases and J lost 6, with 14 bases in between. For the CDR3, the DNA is TGTGCCAGTAGCTGGGCGAGGTACGCTGAAGCTTTCTTT. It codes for CASSWARYAEAFF.

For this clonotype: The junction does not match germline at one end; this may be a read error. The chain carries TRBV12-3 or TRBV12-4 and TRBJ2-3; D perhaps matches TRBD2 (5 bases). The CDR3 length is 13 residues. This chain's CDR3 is CASSPRTAETQYF. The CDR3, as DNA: TGTGCCAGCAGTCCACGGACTGCGGAGACCCAGTACTTT.